The 10 T cell receptor beta chains below were found in one sample sequenced in a study of blood T cell repertoires in COVID-19 (dated by TCRdb to 2018 to 2020). The method behind the library was the immunoSEQ multiplex PCR assay. In its TCRdb copy, this immuneACCESS table keeps in-frame sequences only and misses some clones. Where compared with another copy, unresolved V genes explain less than half of these, and the others have no known cause. Present in this sample are more than 300,000 clones, around 83% of which were seen just once. The ten largest account for approximately 4.7% of the sample. Sequencing was performed on PBMCs or T cells enriched from blood (not recorded which). These receptors all come from a woman aged 50 to 60 who had recovered from COVID-19.

The rearrangement joins TRBV3-1 (or the pseudogene TRBV3-2) to TRBJ2-3; D call uncertain. Germline loops: CDR1 LGHDT, CDR2 YNNKEL (reference sequence). There are 15 residues in the CDR3. Trimming removed 3 bases at V and 2 bases at J, with 12 bases between. The CDR3 reads CASSQTAGLTDTQYF. The CDR3 bases are TGTGCCAGCAGCCAGACGGCAGGCCTCACAGATACGCAGTATTTT.

The chain couples TRBV7-2 to TRBJ1-1; D unclear. V was shortened by 5 bases and J by 0 bases, with 7 bases between the two germline ends. CDR3 length: 13 residues. Germline loops: CDR1 SGHTA, CDR2 FQGNSA. The CDR3 nucleotides read TGTGCCAGCAGCGGTACAGTGAACACTGAAGCTTTCTTT. Its translation: CASSGTVNTEAFF.

This sequence joins TRBV27 and TRBJ1-5, with D possibly being TRBD1 (5 bases). V was cut by 2 bases and J by 8 bases, with 22 bases left in between. The germline gives CDR1 MNHEY, CDR2 SMNVEV (reference sequence). This CDR3 comprises 17 residues. The CDR3 bases are TGTGCCAGCAGTTTAAGGGCCCTACGGCAGGGTATAAAGCCCCAGCATTTT. Protein: CASSLRALRQGIKPQHF.

This clone was recorded once. CDR3 protein: CASSPGQGSLDTQYF. The CDR3 nucleotides read TGTGCCAGCTCACCGGGACAGGGGTCTTTAGATACGCAGTATTTT. The chain employs TRBV18 and TRBJ2-3; 10 bases line up with TRBD1. V lost 3 bases, J lost 5 bases, and 5 bases stayed unmatched. This CDR3 has 15 amino acids. Per the germline V gene, CDR1 is KGHSH and CDR2 is LQKENI.

The J gene is TRBJ1-2, the V gene TRBV4-3; D uncertain. Trimming took 1 base from V and 8 from J, leaving 8 bases between them. This CDR3 is 12 amino acids long. CDR1 is LGHNA, CDR2 YSLEER, per germline. This chain's CDR3 is CASSQGSLGYTF. CDR3 bases: TGCGCCAGCAGCCAAGGAAGCCTGGGCTACACCTTC.

V and J are TRBV7-2 and TRBJ1-4; D is perhaps TRBD1 (5 bases). Trimming cost V 3 bases and J 7 bases, with 12 bases left between them. Germline V CDR1 and CDR2: SGHTA, FQGNSA. The CDR3 sequence is 14 residues long. The CDR3 loop reads CASSFGGQSEKLFF. The CDR3 DNA reads TGTGCCAGCAGCTTCGGGGGTCAAAGTGAAAAACTGTTTTTT.

The chain uses TRBV2 and TRBJ1-4; perhaps TRBD1 as D (5 bases). The germline V gene encodes CDR1 SNHLY and CDR2 FYNNEI. The V and J ends lost 6 bases and 7 bases respectively, with 18 bases between them. This CDR3 has 15 amino acids. The CDR3 sequence is CASRRDQRGGEKLFF. The CDR3 nucleotides are TGTGCCAGCAGGCGGGATCAACGGGGCGGTGAAAAACTGTTTTTT.

The chain combines TRBV21-1 with TRBJ2-6; TRBD1 was called by the table and not checked on the DNA. TRBV21-1 is a listed pseudogene. The CDR3 is 15 amino acids. The CDR3 DNA follows: TGTGCCAGCGCCCTCAGGGTCTCTGGGGCCAACGTCCTGACTTTC. Translation: CASALRVSGANVLTF.

J is TRBJ1-2 and V is TRBV4-2; 8 bases agree with TRBD1. The CDR3 loop spans 16 amino acids. From germline, CDR1 is LGHNA and CDR2 YNFKEQ. V lost 4 bases, J lost 8 bases, and 15 bases stayed unmatched. The CDR3 DNA is TGTGCCAGCAGCCCCAAAGTGGGGCAGGGGGCCGGCGGCTACACCTTC. The encoded protein is CASSPKVGQGAGGYTF.

V and J are TRBV6-5 and TRBJ2-7; tentatively, D is TRBD2 (6 bases). The V gene lost 5 bases and the J gene lost 5 bases, with 19 bases spanning the gap. The CDR3 runs 15 residues. Germline assignment: CDR1 MNHEY and CDR2 SVGAGI. CDR3 nucleotides: TGTGCCAGCAGTAGTCTTAGCGGAACGGTAGACGAGCAGTACTTC. Translating it yields CASSSLSGTVDEQYF.